The 7 T cell receptor beta chains below all came from one sample that was sequenced in a study of molecular identifiers for immune sequencing clone quantification. MiXCR was run by TCRdb on the PCR reads, yielding one entry per CDR3 protein. The sample carries about 320,000 distinct CDR3 sequences, about 21% recorded once. What was sequenced was naive CD8+ T cells from blood, with Jurkat cell RNA spiked in. As for subset: FACS-sorted CD8+CD4-CCR7+CD45RA+ naive T cells. The source of these receptors is a human donor in good health. Some libraries in this study had Jurkat cell RNA spiked in.

The chain is built from TRBV20-1 and TRBJ1-1; perhaps TRBD1 as D (6 bases). V lost 0 bases, J lost 0 bases, and 11 bases lay in between. Per germline, CDR1 DFQATT and CDR2 SNEGSKA (reference sequence). CDR3 length equals 15 residues. The CDR3 region has the DNA TGCAGTGCTAGAGAAGTTGGGGGCTTGAACACTGAAGCTTTCTTT. It yields the protein CSAREVGGLNTEAFF.

Details on this clonotype: Being one base from a much bigger clone, this may be a read error. The chain uses TRBV29-1 and TRBJ2-2; D might be TRBD2 (6 bases). The CDR3 sequence is 15 residues long. Germline V gives CDR1 SQVTM, CDR2 ANQGSEA. CDR3 sequence: CSARGESRNTGELSF. Written as DNA, the CDR3 is TGCAGCGCCCGCGGGGAGAGTAGGAACACCGGGGAGCTGTCTTTT.

This rearrangement joins TRBV23-1 to TRBJ2-3, with 10 positions matching TRBD2. TRBV23-1 is assigned to the ORF class and has an uncertain function. The CDR3 has 20 amino acids. V shed 0 bases, J shed 4 bases, and the junction held 16 bases outside the gene matches. CDR3 DNA sequence: TGCGCCAGCAGTCAATCACGCCGAGCGGGAGGGCCACTTTCGGCAGATACGCAGTATTTT. Protein product: CASSQSRRAGGPLSADTQYF.

V gene TRBV4-2 combines with J gene TRBJ2-7; 7 bases map to TRBD1. Per germline, CDR1 LGHNA and CDR2 YNFKEQ. The ends lost 3 bases at V and 1 base at J; junction bases unmatched: 3. The CDR3 sequence is 14 residues long. CDR3 in DNA: TGTGCCAGCAGCCACACGACAGGGTCCTACGAGCAGTACTTC. It translates to CASSHTTGSYEQYF.

The chain employs TRBV10-3 and TRBJ1-5; D might be TRBD1 (5 bases). Germline CDR1 ENHRY, CDR2 SYGVKD. This CDR3 contains 14 residues. With 0 bases removed from V and 7 bases from J, the gap between germline ends came to 10 bases. The CDR3 DNA reads TGTGCCATCAGTGAGTCAGACAGCTACCAGCCCCAGCATTTT. Translated: CAISESDSYQPQHF.

This clonotype was counted at least ten times. The chain combines TRBV9 with TRBJ1-3; D may be TRBD1 (6 bases). V was shortened by 3 bases and J by 2 bases, with 12 bases between the two germline ends. Per germline, CDR1 SGDLS and CDR2 YYNGEE. The CDR3 is made up of 15 amino acids. In nucleotides, the CDR3 is TGTGCCAGCAGCGCCACAGGGATAGCTGGAAACACCATATATTTT. This sequence encodes CASSATGIAGNTIYF.

Points on this clonotype: The junction does not match germline at one end; this may be a read error. This chain joins TRBV27 and TRBJ2-7; D ambiguous. Germline V CDR1 and CDR2: MNHEY, SMNVEV (reference sequence). The CDR3 sequence is 13 residues long. The CDR3 bases are TGTGCCAGCAGGACGGTGGGTTCCTACGAGCGGTACTTC. This sequence encodes CASRTVGSYERYF.